The next 7 T cell receptor beta chains were all read from a single sample in a study of sequential checkpoint blockade in melanoma. Assay used: immunoSEQ multiplex PCR; TCRdb lists only in-frame clones, some missing. The data hold 6,800 or so clones, with about four fifths observed a single time. The treatment: randomized to nivolumab then ipilimumab (arm A) or the reverse (arm B). This material consisted of CD8+ T cells sorted from blood (inferred from file names), taken from a patient given nivolumab and ipilimumab in sequence. The source is a human donor with melanoma.

V is TRBV4-1 and J is TRBJ1-1; D unclear. The germline V gene encodes CDR1 MGHRA and CDR2 YSYEKL. V shed 5 bases and J shed 1 base, with 14 bases lying between them. The CDR3 length is 15 residues. This CDR3 reads CASSERYSPNTEAFF. The CDR3 region has the DNA TGCGCCAGCAGCGAAAGGTACAGTCCGAACACTGAAGCTTTCTTT.

This sequence joins TRBV27 and TRBJ2-7, with a weak D call TRBD1 (5 bases). CDR1 MNHEY and CDR2 SMNVEV come from the germline V gene (reference sequence). There are 13 residues in the CDR3. The germline V and J ends were trimmed by 0 bases and 4 bases, with 7 bases remaining between them. CDR3 loop: CASSLSRQYEQYF. As DNA, the CDR3 is TGTGCCAGCAGTTTATCCAGACAGTACGAGCAGTACTTC.

J is TRBJ2-2 and V is TRBV6-5, with 9 nucleotides matching TRBD1. Unmatched junction bases numbered 5, after V lost 2 bases and J lost 4 bases. CDR1 and CDR2 from the germline V gene are MNHEY and SVGAGI. The CDR3 loop spans 16 amino acids. The CDR3 region has the DNA TGTGCCAGCAGTTACACAGGGGGCGCGGGCACCGGGGAGCTGTTTTTT. Translation gives CASSYTGGAGTGELFF.

This clone was found once. This chain connects TRBV4-1 to TRBJ1-1; D is ambiguous. Germline V gene lookup returns CDR1 MGHRA and CDR2 YSYEKL. V lost 3 bases to trimming and J lost 3 bases, with 8 bases between them. The CDR3 has 13 amino acids. The CDR3 loop reads CASSQVGDTEAFF. CDR3 sequence (DNA): TGCGCCAGCAGCCAGGTTGGAGACACTGAAGCTTTCTTT.

The CDR3 bases are TGTGCCAGCAGTTCAGCGAACAGCGGGAGGGGGACCTACGAGCAGTACTTC. Translated: CASSSANSGRGTYEQYF. The chain has TRBV4-2 and TRBJ2-7; TRBD2 matches at 10 bases. Germline CDR1 and CDR2: LGHNA and YNFKEQ. The CDR3 is 17 residues long. With 6 bases clipped from V and 2 bases from J, the junction kept 13 bases outside the gene matches.

The genes are TRBV7-8 and TRBJ2-3; 8 positions match TRBD2. The CDR3 sequence is 16 residues long. The germline V gene encodes CDR1 SGHVS and CDR2 FQNEAQ. J lost 6 bases, V lost 2 bases, and 10 bases had no gene match. CDR3 protein: CASSLITSGRGDTQYF. The CDR3 DNA follows: TGTGCCAGCAGCTTAATAACTAGCGGACGAGGGGATACGCAGTATTTT.

The V call is TRBV9, the J call TRBJ2-2; 7 bases match TRBD2. There are 15 residues in the CDR3. V lost 0 bases to trimming and J lost 6 bases; unmatched junction nucleotides: 5. Germline CDR1 reads SGDLS; CDR2 reads YYNGEE. The CDR3 is CASSVGGGKAGELFF. Here the CDR3 DNA reads TGTGCCAGCAGCGTAGGGGGGGGGAAGGCCGGGGAGCTGTTTTTT. The variable domain in full, with the rest retrieved from reference TRBV9 and TRBJ2-2, is DSGVTQTPKHLITATGQRVTLRCSPRSGDLSVYWYQQSLDQGLQFLIQYYNGEERAKGNILERFSAQQFPDLHSELNLSSLELGDSALYFCASSVGGGKAGELFFGEGSRLTVL.